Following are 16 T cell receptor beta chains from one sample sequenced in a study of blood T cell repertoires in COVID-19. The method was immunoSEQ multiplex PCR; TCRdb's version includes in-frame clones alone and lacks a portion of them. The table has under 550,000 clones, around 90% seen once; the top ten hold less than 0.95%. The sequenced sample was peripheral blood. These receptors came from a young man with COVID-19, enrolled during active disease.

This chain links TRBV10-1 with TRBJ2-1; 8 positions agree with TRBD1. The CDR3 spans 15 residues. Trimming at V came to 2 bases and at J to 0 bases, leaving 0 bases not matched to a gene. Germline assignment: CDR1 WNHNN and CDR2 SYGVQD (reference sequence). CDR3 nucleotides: TGCGCCAGCAGTGAGGACAGGGGCTCCTACAATGAGCAGTTCTTC. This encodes CASSEDRGSYNEQFF.

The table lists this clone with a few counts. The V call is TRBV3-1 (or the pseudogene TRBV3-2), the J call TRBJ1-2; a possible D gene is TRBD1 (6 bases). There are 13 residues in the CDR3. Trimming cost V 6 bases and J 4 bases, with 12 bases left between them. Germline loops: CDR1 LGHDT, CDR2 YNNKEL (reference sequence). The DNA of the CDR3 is TGTGCCAGCAGTCTTAACAGGGTCTATGGCTACACCTTC. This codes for CASSLNRVYGYTF.

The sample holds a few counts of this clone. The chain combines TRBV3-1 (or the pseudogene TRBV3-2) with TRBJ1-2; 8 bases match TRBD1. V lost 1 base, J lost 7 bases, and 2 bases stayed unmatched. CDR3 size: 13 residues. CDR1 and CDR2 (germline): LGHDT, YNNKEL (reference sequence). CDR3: CASSQGTGRGYTF. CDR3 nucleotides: TGTGCCAGCAGCCAAGGGACAGGGCGTGGCTACACCTTC.

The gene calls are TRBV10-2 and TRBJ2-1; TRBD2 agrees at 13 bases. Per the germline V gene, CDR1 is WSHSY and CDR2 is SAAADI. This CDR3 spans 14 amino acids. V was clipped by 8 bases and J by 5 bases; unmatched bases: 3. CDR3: CASWTSGSNNEQFF. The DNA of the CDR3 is TGCGCCAGCTGGACTAGCGGGAGTAACAATGAGCAGTTCTTC.

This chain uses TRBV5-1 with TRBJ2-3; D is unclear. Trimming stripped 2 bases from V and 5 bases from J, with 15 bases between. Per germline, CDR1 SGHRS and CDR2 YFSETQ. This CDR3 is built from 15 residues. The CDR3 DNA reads TGCGCCAGCAGCTTACTGGCGGCGACCCAAGATACGCAGTATTTT. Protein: CASSLLAATQDTQYF.

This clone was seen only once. The CDR3 nucleotides read TGTGCCAGTAGTACCTGGACGGGGTCCTACGAGCAGTACTTC. Translated, it gives CASSTWTGSYEQYF. V and J are TRBV19 and TRBJ2-7; perhaps TRBD2 as D (5 bases). Trimming took off 4 bases at V and 1 base at J, with 11 bases between the two ends. CDR1 and CDR2 from the germline V gene are LNHDA and SQIVND (reference sequence). This CDR3 contains 14 residues.

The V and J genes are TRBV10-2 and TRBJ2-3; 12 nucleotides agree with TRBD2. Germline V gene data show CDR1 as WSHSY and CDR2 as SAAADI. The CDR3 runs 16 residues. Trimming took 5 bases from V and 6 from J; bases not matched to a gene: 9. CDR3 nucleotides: TGCGCCAGCAGTCCGGCTAGCGGGGGGGCCGGGGATACGCAGTATTTT. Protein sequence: CASSPASGGAGDTQYF.

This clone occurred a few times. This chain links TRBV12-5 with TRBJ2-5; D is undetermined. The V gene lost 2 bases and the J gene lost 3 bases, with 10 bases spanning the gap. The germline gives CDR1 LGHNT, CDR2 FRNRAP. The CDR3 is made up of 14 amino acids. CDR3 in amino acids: CASGLLGRKETQYF. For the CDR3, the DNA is TGTGCTAGTGGTTTGTTGGGCAGGAAAGAGACCCAGTACTTC.

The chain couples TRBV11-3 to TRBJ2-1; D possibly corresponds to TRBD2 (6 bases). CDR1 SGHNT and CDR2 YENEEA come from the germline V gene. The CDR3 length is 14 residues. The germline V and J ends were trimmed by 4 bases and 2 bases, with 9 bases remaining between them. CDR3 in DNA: TGTGCCAGCAGCTCCGGGGGAACCTACAATGAGCAGTTCTTC. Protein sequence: CASSSGGTYNEQFF.

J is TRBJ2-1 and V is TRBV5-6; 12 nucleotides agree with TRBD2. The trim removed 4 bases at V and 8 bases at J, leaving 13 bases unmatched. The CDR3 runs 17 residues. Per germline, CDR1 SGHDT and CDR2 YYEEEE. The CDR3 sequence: CASSPFRASGRGDEQFF. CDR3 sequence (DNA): TGTGCCAGCAGCCCCTTCCGGGCTAGCGGGAGGGGGGATGAGCAGTTCTTC.

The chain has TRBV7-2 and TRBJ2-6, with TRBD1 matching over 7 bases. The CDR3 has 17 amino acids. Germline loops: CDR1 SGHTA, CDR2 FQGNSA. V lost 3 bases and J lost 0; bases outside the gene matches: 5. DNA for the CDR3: TGTGCCAGCAGCTTTTGGACAGGCGGCTCTGGGGCCAACGTCCTGACTTTC. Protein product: CASSFWTGGSGANVLTF.

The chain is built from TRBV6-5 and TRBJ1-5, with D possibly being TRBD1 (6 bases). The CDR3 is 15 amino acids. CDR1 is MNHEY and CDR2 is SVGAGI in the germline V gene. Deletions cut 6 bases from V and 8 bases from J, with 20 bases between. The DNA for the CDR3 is TGTGCCAGCAGGTATTCTTCAGGCCGACAGGAGCCCCAGCATTTT. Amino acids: CASRYSSGRQEPQHF.

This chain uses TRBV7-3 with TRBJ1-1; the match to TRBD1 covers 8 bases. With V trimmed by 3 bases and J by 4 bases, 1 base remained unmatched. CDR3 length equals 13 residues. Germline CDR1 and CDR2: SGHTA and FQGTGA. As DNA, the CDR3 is TGTGCCAGCAGCTTCGGACAGGGCACTGAAGCTTTCTTT. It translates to CASSFGQGTEAFF.

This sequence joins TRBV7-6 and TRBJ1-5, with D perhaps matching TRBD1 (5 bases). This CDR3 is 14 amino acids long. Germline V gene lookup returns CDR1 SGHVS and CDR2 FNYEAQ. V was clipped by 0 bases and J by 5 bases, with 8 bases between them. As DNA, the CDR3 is TGTGCCAGCAGCTTAGCATGGGGGGATCAGCCCCAGCATTTT. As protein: CASSLAWGDQPQHF.

The CDR3 reads CASRRDSANTGELFF. The CDR3 DNA reads TGTGCCAGCAGGCGGGACTCCGCGAACACCGGGGAGCTGTTTTTT. The chain employs TRBV5-4 and TRBJ2-2; TRBD2 is a possible D gene (6 bases). Germline V gene data show CDR1 as SGHNT and CDR2 as YYREEE (reference sequence). V lost 5 bases, J lost 0 bases, and 11 bases lay in between. The CDR3 has 15 residues.

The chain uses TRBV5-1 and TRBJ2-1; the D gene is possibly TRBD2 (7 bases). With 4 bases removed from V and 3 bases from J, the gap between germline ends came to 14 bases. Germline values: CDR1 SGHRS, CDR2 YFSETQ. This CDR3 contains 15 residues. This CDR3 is CASSVRGRGYNEQFF. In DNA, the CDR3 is TGCGCCAGCAGCGTGCGGGGGCGCGGCTACAATGAGCAGTTCTTC.